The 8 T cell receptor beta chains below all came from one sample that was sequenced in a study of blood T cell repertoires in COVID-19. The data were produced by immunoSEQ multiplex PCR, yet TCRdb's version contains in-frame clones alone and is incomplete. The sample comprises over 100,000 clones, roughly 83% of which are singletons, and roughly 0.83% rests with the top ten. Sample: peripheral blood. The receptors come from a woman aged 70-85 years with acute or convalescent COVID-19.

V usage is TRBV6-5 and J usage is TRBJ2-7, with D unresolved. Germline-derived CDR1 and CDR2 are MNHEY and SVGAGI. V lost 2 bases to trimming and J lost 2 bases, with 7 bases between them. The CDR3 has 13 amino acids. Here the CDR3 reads CASSYTGPYEQYF. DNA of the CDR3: TGTGCCAGCAGTTACACGGGTCCCTACGAGCAGTACTTC.

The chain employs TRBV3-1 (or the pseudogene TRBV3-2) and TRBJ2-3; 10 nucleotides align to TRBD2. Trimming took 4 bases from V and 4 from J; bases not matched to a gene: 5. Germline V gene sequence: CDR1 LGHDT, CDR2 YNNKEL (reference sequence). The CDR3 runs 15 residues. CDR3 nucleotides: TGTGCCAGCAGCCCTAGCGGGAGTAGCCCAGATACGCAGTATTTT. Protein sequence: CASSPSGSSPDTQYF.

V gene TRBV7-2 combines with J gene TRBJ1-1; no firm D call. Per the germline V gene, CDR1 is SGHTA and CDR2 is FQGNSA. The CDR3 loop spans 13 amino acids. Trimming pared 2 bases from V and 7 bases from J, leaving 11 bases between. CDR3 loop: CASSLLQPNEAFF. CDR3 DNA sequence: TGTGCCAGCAGCTTATTACAGCCTAATGAAGCTTTCTTT.

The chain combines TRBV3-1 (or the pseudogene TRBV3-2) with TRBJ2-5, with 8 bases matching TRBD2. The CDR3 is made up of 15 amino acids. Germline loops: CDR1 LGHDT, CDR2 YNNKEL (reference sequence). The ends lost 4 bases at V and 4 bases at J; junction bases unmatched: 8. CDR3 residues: CASSLAAGALETQYF. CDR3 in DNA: TGTGCCAGCAGCCTTGCAGCGGGGGCACTAGAGACCCAGTACTTC.

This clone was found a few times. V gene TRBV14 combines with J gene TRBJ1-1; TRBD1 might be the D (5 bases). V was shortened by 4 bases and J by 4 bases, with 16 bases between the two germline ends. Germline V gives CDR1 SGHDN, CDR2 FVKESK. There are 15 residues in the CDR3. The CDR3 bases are TGTGCCAGCAGCCCGTATCCCCGGGGGAGCACTGAAGCTTTCTTT. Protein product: CASSPYPRGSTEAFF.

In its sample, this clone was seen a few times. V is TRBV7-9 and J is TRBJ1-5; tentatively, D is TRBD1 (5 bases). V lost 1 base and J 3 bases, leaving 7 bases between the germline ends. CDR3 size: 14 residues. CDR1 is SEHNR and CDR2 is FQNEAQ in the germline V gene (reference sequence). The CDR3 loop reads CASSLGGPNQPQHF. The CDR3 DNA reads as TGTGCCAGCAGCTTAGGGGGCCCCAATCAGCCCCAGCATTTT.

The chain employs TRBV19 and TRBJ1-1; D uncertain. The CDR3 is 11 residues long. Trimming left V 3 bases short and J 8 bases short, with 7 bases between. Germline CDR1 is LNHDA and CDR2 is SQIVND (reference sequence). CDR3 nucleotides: TGTGCCAGTAGTATGGAGATCGAAGCTTTCTTT. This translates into CASSMEIEAFF.

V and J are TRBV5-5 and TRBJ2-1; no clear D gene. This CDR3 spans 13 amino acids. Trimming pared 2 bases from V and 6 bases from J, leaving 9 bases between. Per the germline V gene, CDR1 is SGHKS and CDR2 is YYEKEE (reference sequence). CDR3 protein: CASSLVPGNEQFF. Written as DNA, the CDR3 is TGTGCCAGCAGCTTAGTACCCGGCAATGAGCAGTTCTTC.